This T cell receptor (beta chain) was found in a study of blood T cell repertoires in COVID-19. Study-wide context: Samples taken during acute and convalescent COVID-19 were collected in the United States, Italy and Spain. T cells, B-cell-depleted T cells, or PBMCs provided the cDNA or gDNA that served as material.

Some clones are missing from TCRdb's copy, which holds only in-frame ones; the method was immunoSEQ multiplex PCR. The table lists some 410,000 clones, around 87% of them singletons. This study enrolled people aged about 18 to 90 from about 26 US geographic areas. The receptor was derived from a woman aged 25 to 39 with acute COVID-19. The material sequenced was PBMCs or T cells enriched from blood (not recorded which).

CDR3 in amino acids: CASSFGQPSSGNTIYF. For the CDR3, the DNA is TGTGCCAGCAGCTTCGGACAGCCAAGCTCTGGAAACACCATATATTTT. This sequence joins TRBV13 and TRBJ1-3; the D gene is possibly TRBD1 (6 bases). Trimming stripped 3 bases from V and 0 bases from J, with 12 bases between. CDR3 length equals 16 residues. CDR1 and CDR2 (germline): PRHDT, FYEKMQ (reference sequence).